These 2 T cell receptor beta chains share one sample of origin, sequenced in a study of CD8+ T cells in alopecia areata. Noted treatment: oral pan-JAK inhibitor, 5-10 mg twice daily. It was cDNA, reverse transcribed from extracted RNA, that served as the sequencing template. Some clones are missing from TCRdb's copy, which holds only in-frame ones; the method was immunoSEQ multiplex PCR. In the table there are approximately 160,000 clones, 50% to 65% of which are singletons. The sample here was CD4+ T cells sorted from blood, taken at week 24, from a patient treated with tofacitinib. The receptors stem from a human donor with alopecia areata.

The chain links TRBV15 to TRBJ2-5; tentatively, D is TRBD1 (5 bases). Trimming removed 0 bases from V and 4 bases from J, with 18 bases in between. The V gene's germline CDR1 is LNHNV and CDR2 YYDKDF (reference sequence). The CDR3 runs 17 residues. The CDR3: CATSRDRVPFVAETQYF. The CDR3 DNA reads as TGTGCCACCAGCAGAGACAGGGTCCCCTTCGTTGCAGAGACCCAGTACTTC.

This clone was counted only a few times. The genes are TRBV4-1 and TRBJ1-6; D is ambiguous. The V end lost 0 bases, the J end lost 7 bases, and 10 bases lay between the germline ends. CDR1 is MGHRA, CDR2 YSYEKL, per germline. The CDR3 covers 15 residues. The chain's CDR3 is CASSQESSANSPLHF. CDR3 bases: TGCGCCAGCAGCCAAGAGAGTTCGGCAAATTCACCCCTCCACTTT.